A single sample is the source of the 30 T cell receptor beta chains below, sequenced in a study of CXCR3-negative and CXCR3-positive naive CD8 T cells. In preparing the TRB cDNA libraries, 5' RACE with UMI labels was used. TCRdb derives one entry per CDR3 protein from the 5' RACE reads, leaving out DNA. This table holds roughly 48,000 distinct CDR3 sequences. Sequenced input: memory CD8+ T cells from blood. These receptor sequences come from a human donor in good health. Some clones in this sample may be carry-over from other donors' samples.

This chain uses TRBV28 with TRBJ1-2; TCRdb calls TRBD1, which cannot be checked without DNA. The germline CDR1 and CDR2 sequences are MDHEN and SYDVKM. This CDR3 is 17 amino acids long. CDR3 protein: CASSLRLAGILSYGYTF.

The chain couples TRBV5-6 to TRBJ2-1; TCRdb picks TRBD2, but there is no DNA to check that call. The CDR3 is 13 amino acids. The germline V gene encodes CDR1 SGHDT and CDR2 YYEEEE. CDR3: CASSFGGSNEQFF.

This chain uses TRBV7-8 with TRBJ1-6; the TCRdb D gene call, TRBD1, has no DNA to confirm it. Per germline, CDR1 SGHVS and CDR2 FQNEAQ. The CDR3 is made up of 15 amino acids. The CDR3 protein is CASSALRDRDSPLHF.

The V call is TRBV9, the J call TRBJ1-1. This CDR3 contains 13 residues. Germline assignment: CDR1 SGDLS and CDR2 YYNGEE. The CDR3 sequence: CASSNRQNTEAFF.

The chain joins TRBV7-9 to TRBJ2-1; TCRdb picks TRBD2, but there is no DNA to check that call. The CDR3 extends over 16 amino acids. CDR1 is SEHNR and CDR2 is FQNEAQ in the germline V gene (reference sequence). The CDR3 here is CASSFPTSGTYNEQFF.

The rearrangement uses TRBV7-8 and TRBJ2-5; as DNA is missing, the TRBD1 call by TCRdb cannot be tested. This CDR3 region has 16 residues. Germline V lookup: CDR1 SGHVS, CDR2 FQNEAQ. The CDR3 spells CASSLAPGTSQETQYF.

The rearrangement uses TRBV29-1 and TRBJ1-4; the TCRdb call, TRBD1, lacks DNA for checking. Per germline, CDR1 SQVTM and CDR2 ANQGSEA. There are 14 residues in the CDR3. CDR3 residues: CSVNLRGRGEKLFF.

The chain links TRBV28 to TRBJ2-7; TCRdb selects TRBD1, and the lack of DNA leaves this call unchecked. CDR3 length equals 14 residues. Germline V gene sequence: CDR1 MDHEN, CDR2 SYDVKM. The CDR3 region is CASSLLGEAYEQYF.

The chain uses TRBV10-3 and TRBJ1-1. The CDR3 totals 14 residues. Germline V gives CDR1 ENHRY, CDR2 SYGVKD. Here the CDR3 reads CGISESAANTEAFF.

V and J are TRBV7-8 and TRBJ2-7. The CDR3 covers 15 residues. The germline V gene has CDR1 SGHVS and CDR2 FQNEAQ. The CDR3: CASSLSGLSTYEQYF.

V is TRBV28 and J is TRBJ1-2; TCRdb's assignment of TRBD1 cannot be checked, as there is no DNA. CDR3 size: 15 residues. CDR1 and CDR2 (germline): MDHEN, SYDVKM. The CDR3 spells CASSDSGAVKDGYTF.

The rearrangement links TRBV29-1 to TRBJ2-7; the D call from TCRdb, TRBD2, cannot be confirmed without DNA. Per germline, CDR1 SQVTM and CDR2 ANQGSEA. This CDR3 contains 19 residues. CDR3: CSVEDLTSGPGSVSYEQYF.

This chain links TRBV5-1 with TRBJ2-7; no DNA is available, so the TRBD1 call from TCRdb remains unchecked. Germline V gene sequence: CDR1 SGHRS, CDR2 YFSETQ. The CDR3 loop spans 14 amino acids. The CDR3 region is CASSLSPGHDEQYF.

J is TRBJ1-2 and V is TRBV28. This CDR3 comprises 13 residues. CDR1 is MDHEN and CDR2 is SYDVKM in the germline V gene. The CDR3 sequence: CASSLTANYGYTF.

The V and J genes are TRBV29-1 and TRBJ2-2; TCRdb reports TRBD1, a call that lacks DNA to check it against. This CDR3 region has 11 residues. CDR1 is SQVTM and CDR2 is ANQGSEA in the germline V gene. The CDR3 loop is CSVYRVGELFF.

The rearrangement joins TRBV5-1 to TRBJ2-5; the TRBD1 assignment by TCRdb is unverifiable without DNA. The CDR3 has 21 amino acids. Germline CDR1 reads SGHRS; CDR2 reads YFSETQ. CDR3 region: CASSAKRGPVLEIGGEETQYF.

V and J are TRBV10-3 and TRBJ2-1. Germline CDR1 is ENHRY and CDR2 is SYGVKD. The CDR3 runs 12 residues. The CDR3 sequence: CAISGTYNEQFF.

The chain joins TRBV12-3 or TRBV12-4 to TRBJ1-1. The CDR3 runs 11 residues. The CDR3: CASSPSTEAFF.

The CDR3 loop reads CASSLFSGQGGYNEQFF. The J gene is TRBJ2-1, the V gene TRBV7-3; absent DNA, TCRdb's TRBD1 call cannot be checked. The CDR3 is 17 residues long. Looked up from germline, CDR1 is SGHTA and CDR2 is FQGTGA.

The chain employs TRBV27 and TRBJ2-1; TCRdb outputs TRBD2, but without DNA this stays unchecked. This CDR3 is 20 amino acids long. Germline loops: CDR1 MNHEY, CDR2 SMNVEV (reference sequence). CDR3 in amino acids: CASSLSPPVSLAGVVNEQFF.

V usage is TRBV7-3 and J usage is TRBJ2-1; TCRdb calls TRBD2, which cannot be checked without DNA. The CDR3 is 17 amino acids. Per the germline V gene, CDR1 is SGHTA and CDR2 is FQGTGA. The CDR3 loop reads CASSLGGWTSEGNEQFF.

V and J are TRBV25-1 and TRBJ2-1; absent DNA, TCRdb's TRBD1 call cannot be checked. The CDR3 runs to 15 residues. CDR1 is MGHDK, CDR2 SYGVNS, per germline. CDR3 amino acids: CASSEFGTANNEQFF.

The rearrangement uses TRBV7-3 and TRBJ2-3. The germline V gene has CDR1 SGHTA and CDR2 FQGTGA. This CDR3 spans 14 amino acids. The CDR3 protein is CASSLLVDTDTQYF. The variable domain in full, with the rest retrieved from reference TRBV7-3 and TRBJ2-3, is GAGVSQTPSNKVTEKGKYVELRCDPISGHTALYWYRQSLGQGPEFLIYFQGTGAADDSGLPNDRFFAVRPEGSVSTLKIQRTERGDSAVYLCASSLLVDTDTQYFGPGTRLTVL.

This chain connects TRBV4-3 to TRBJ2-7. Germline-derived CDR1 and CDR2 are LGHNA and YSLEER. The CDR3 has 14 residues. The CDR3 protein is CASSQDLGSYEQYF.

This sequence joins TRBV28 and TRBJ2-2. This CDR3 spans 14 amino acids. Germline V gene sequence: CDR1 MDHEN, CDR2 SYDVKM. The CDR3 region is CASATRTNTGELFF.

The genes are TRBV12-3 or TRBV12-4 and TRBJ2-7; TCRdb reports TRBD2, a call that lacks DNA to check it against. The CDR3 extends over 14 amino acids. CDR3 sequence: CASRGSGGSYEQYF.

CDR3 amino acids: CASSPLAQAKNIQYF. The chain has TRBV4-1 and TRBJ2-4; without DNA, the TCRdb call of TRBD1 cannot be checked. Looked up from germline, CDR1 is MGHRA and CDR2 is YSYEKL. This CDR3 contains 15 residues.

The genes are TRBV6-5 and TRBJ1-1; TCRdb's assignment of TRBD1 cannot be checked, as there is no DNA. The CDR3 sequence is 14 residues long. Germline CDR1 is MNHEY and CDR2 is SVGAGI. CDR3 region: CASSYGTGRFEAFF.

CDR3 protein: CASSYGTSGRRSYEQYF. This rearrangement joins TRBV7-8 to TRBJ2-7; TCRdb outputs TRBD2, but without DNA this stays unchecked. CDR3 length: 17 residues. CDR1 SGHVS and CDR2 FQNEAQ come from the germline V gene.

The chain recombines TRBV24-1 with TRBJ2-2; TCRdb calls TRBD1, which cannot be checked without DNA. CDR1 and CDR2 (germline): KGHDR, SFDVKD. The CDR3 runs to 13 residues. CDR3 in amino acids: CATSTGDTGELFF.